These 6 T cell receptor beta chains were all obtained from the same sample, sequenced in a study of regulatory T cells in long-lasting Graves disease. The TCR beta library used iRepertoire HTBI primers with Arm-PCR amplification of CDR3. TCRdb re-called the multiplex PCR reads through MiXCR, storing one row per CDR3 protein. The data show hundreds of thousands of distinct CDR3 sequences, approximately 15% seen once. The sample's time point: newly diagnosed GD, antithyroid drugs for less than 3 months. RNA isolated from PBMCs was used to make the TCR library. This sample was shared with a second study, whose subject was T cells in Graves' hyperthyroidism and ophthalmopathy.

This sample comprised peripheral blood mononuclear cells (PBMCs), obtained at new diagnosis, from a patient treated with antithyroid drugs. Receptors were obtained from a woman in her twenties or thirties with Graves disease.

The rearrangement joins TRBV20-1 to TRBJ1-4, with D tentatively TRBD1 (5 bases). From germline, CDR1 is DFQATT and CDR2 SNEGSKA (reference sequence). The CDR3 spans 13 residues. Trimming shortened V by 6 bases and J by 7 bases, and 15 bases separated the two germline ends. The CDR3 region is CSALVGGVEKLFF. CDR3 DNA: TGCAGTGCCCTCGTGGGGGGGGTTGAAAAACTGTTTTTT.

This clonotype was recorded many times. The J gene is TRBJ2-5, the V gene TRBV20-1; 9 bases align to TRBD1. V was pared by 6 bases and J by 5 bases, with 7 bases of the junction left unmatched. This CDR3 has 13 amino acids. Germline assignment: CDR1 DFQATT and CDR2 SNEGSKA (reference sequence). This chain's CDR3 is CSAKQGAKETQYF. The CDR3 DNA reads TGCAGTGCCAAACAGGGGGCAAAGGAGACCCAGTACTTC.

The chain combines TRBV19 with TRBJ2-7; D could derive from TRBD1 or TRBD2 (5 bases each). The CDR3 loop spans 15 amino acids. The V end was cut by 7 bases, the J end by 2 bases, with 18 bases between. Germline V gives CDR1 LNHDA, CDR2 SQIVND (reference sequence). The CDR3 spells CASMRQSGKAYEQYF. Here the CDR3 DNA reads TGTGCCAGTATGAGACAGAGCGGAAAGGCCTACGAGCAGTACTTC.

This clonotype showed up just a few times. The CDR3 reads CASNPRVTIPHEQFF. The CDR3 region has the DNA TGTGCCAGTAACCCCCGGGTCACCATCCCTCATGAGCAGTTCTTC. V gene TRBV19 combines with J gene TRBJ2-1; D is unresolved. CDR1 LNHDA and CDR2 SQIVND come from the germline V gene (reference sequence). The CDR3 runs to 15 residues. V was pared by 7 bases and J by 8 bases, with 21 bases between.

This clonotype has ten or more counts. This chain connects TRBV19 to TRBJ1-6; D remains unclear. Between the trimmed V and J ends, which lost 5 bases and 13 bases, there was a span of 12 bases. The V gene's germline CDR1 is LNHDA and CDR2 SQIVND (reference sequence). CDR3 length equals 12 residues. The CDR3 sequence is CASSLPQGPLHF. CDR3 DNA sequence: TGTGCCAGTAGTCTTCCCCAAGGTCCCCTCCACTTT.

This sequence joins TRBV25-1 and TRBJ1-3, with D tentatively TRBD1 (5 bases). This CDR3 contains 15 residues. Trimming took off 5 bases at V and 0 bases at J, with 11 bases between the two ends. Germline-derived CDR1 and CDR2 are MGHDK and SYGVNS. As DNA, the CDR3 is TGTGCCAGCAGTCTTGGAGGGGTCTCTGGAAACACCATATATTTT. This gives the protein CASSLGGVSGNTIYF. Variable domain in full (rest from reference TRBV25-1 and TRBJ1-3): EADIYQTPRYLVIGTGKKITLECSQTMGHDKMYWYQQDPGMELHLIHYSYGVNSTEKGDLSSESTVSRIRTEHFPLTLESARPSHTSQYLCASSLGGVSGNTIYFGEGSWLTVV.